This TCR beta chain derives from a study of cytomegalovirus exposure and HLA in healthy donors. Study results and limitations: In a later analysis, CMV-associated beta chains were mostly HLA-associated, it appeared. A list of about 180 TCR beta chains associated with cytomegalovirus was given. Later examination showed HLA-associated TCR beta chains had greater clonal expansion than equally common others.

About this clone: The antigen is not known.

Germline V CDR1 and CDR2: LGHNA, YSLEER. J gave up 8 bases and V 1 base, and 2 bases lay outside the gene matches. The CDR3 is 14 residues long. The PCR used 60 Vbeta and 13 Jbeta primers. This table comes from immunoSEQ multiplex PCR, and its TCRdb copy is limited to in-frame clones, with some not included. The sample lists about 160,000 clones; 75% to 85% were seen once. Material: PBMCs. The sequence came from a man aged 45-65 years in good health and CMV-seropositive. This rearrangement joins TRBV4-3 to TRBJ2-1; 10 nucleotides match TRBD2. CDR3 coding DNA: TGCGCCAGCAGCCAAGCTAGCGGGAGAGATGAGCAGTTCTTC. Translation gives CASSQASGRDEQFF.